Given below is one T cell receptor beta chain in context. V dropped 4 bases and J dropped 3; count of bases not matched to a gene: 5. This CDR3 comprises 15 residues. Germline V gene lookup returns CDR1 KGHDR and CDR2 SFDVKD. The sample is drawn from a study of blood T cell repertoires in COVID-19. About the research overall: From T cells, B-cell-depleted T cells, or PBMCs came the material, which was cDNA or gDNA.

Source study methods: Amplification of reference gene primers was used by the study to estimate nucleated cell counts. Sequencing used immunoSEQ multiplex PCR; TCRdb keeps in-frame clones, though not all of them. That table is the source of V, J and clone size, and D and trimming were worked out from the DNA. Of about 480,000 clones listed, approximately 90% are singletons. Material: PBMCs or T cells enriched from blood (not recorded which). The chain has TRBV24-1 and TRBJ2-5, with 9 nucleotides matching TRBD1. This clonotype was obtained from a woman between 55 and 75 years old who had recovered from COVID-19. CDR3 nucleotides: TGTGCCACCAGTGACCCCCGGACAGGGGAAGAGACCCAGTACTTC. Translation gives CATSDPRTGEETQYF.